This entry is about one T cell receptor (beta chain). At one end the junction does not follow the germline gene, possibly because of a read error. This CDR3 is built from 13 residues. Germline assignment: CDR1 SGHNT and CDR2 YENEEA. RNA was extracted from bulk tissue without any cell sorting. Distant lung tissue was collected more than 3 cm away from the tumor edge. The sample comes from a study of tumor and adjacent non-tumor tissue in lung cancer. Three rounds of nested PCR, following a modified ARM-PCR protocol, produced the TCRbeta library. MiXCR, applied by TCRdb to the multiplex PCR reads, yields one record per CDR3 protein. The sample has almost 75,000 distinct CDR3 sequences, 65% to 75% seen once.

J is TRBJ2-3 and V is TRBV11-3; the D gene is possibly TRBD2 (6 bases). The sample comprised distant non-tumor lung tissue. The source of this sequence is a woman aged 45-59 years with non-small cell lung cancer. The CDR3 region is CASCTGGTDMQYF. The DNA for the CDR3 is TGTGCCAGCTGCACCGGGGGTACAGATATGCAGTATTTT.